The clone carrying this TCR beta chain was counted only a few times. No antigen is known for it. Bulk TCR libraries were made with methods that had been previously described and with listed TCR primers. From the PCR reads, TCRdb called clonotypes with MiXCR, one entry per CDR3 protein. The data contain under 800,000 distinct CDR3 sequences, less than 30% of them singletons. Each library that profiled naive CD8 cells came from around 20,000 to 1,000,000 sorted cells with 10%, 30% or 50% RNA. Sorting captured naive CD8 T cells as CD8+CD4-CCR7+CD45RA+. V lost 5 bases and J lost 0, with 11 bases in between. In germline, CDR1 is SGHVS, CDR2 FNYEAQ. This CDR3 is 14 amino acids long. This entry comes from a study of molecular identifiers for immune sequencing clone quantification. Overall study results and limits: Clones exceeding 20 RNA copies carried over 97% of effector molecules but under 1% of naive-cell molecules.

Material: naive CD8+ T cells from blood, with Jurkat cell RNA spiked in. Subset denoted: FACS-sorted CD8+CD4-CCR7+CD45RA+ naive T cells. The rearrangement links TRBV7-6 to TRBJ2-7, with D possibly TRBD1 on 5 matching bases. The sequence was collected from a human donor in good health. Some libraries in this study had Jurkat cell RNA spiked in. The CDR3 here is CASSPGILSYEQYF. The CDR3 nucleotides are TGTGCCAGCAGCCCAGGGATCCTCTCCTACGAGCAGTACTTC.